The present TCR beta chain was sequenced within a study of blood T cell repertoires in COVID-19. Whole-study context: Sample material is recorded as cDNA or gDNA derived from T cells, B-cell-depleted T cells, or PBMCs.

Original data processing: Amplification with reference gene primers provided the estimates of nucleated cell counts. The repertoire was sequenced with immunoSEQ multiplex PCR; TCRdb's copy has only in-frame clones and lacks some. V and J calls plus clone size are reproduced from that table; the DNA served to infer D and trimming. The sample holds approximately 150,000 clones, about four fifths seen once. The length of the CDR3 is 16 residues. From germline, CDR1 is MNHNY and CDR2 SVGAGI (reference sequence). After removal of 6 bases from V and 0 bases from J, the junction contained 10 bases not matched to a gene.

The origin of this receptor is a man between 70 and 80 years old who had recovered from COVID-19. Sequenced material: peripheral blood. The rearrangement links TRBV6-6 to TRBJ2-7; 8 bases are a match to TRBD1. CDR3 sequence: CASSDRGSGNSYEQYF. The CDR3 coding sequence is TGTGCCAGCAGCGACAGGGGTAGCGGAAACTCCTACGAGCAGTACTTC.